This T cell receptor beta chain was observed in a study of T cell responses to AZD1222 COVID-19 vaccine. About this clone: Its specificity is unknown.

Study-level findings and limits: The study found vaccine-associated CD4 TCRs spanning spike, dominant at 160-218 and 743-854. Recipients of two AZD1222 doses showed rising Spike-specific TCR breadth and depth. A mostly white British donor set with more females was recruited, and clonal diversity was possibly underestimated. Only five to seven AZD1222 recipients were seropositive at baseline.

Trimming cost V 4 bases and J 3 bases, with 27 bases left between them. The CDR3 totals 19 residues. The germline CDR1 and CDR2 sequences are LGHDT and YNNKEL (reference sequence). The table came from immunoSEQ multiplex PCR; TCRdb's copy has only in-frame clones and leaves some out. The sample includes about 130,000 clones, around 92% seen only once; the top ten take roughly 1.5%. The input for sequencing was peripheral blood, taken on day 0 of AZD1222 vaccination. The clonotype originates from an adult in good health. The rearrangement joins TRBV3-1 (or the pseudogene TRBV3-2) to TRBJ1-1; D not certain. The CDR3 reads CASSPSLGGRSGRHTEAFF. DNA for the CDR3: TGTGCCAGCAGCCCATCCCTCGGAGGGCGGTCGGGCCGCCACACTGAAGCTTTCTTT.